This TCR beta chain was obtained from a study of T cell responses to AZD1222 COVID-19 vaccine. Study observations and caveats: Spike was spanned by vaccine-associated CD4 TCRs, which were dominant at 160-218 and 743-854.

With regard to this clone: Antigen: not known.

Germline V gene data show CDR1 as SNHLY and CDR2 as FYNNEI. The V segment lost 1 base and the J segment 4 bases; nucleotides outside the gene matches: 6. The length of the CDR3 is 15 residues. Some clones are missing from TCRdb's copy, which holds only in-frame ones; the method was immunoSEQ multiplex PCR. There are some 160,000 clones in the sample; 70% to 90% occur only once, and 0.85% to 1.1% lies in the top ten. This receptor was obtained from an adult who received the AZD1222 COVID-19 vaccine. The chain has TRBV2 and TRBJ2-5; 7 nucleotides line up with TRBD2. The sample was peripheral blood, taken 28 days after the second AZD1222 dose. In nucleotides, the CDR3 is TGTGCCAGCAGTGAAGGGCTGGGGGGGGGAGAGACCCAGTACTTC. Its protein is CASSEGLGGGETQYF.